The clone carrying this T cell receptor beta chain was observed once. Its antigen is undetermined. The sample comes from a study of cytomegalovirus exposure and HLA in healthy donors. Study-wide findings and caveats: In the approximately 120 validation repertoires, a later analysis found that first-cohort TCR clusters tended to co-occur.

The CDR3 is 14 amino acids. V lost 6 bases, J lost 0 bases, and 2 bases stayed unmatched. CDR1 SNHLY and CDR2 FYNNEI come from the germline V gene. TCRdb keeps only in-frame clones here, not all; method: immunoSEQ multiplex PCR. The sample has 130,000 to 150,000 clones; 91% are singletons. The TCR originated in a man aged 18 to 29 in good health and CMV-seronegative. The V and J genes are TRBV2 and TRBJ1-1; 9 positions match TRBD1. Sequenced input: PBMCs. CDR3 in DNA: TGTGCCAGCAGGGGGACAGGGATGAACACTGAAGCTTTCTTT. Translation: CASRGTGMNTEAFF.